This is a list of T cell receptor beta chains from one sample in a study of control samples from healthy donors and cancer patients. The protocol was immunoSEQ multiplex PCR, while the TCRdb copy is restricted to in-frame clones and leaves out a portion. The data hold 17,000 or so clones, with 86% observed a single time. Specimen: PBMCs. The source of these receptors is a woman aged 70 to 79 with colorectal cancer. The CDR3 runs from the conserved cysteine through the conserved F or W. A D gene is named only where the DNA matches it firmly. The size entry is marked missing in some rows and otherwise reads once, few, many or a size class.

CDR3 DNA,CDR3 protein,V gene,D gene,J gene,clone size
TGCGCCAGCAGCCAAGATGACGCCTCAAACTATGGCTACACCTTC,CASSQDDASNYGYTF,TRBV4-1,NA,TRBJ1-2,NA
TGTGCCAGCAGTAAATTGGAGACCCAGTACTTC,CASSKLETQYF,TRBV6-2/TRBV6-3,NA,TRBJ2-5,NA
TGCGCCAGCAGCCAAGATAAGCGGGGACAGACTAATGAAAAACTGTTTTTT,CASSQDKRGQTNEKLFF,TRBV4-1,TRBD1,TRBJ1-4,NA
TGTGCCAGCAGCTTATGGCAGGGAGAGACCCAGTACTTC,CASSLWQGETQYF,TRBV27,NA,TRBJ2-5,NA
TGTGCCAGCAGTGAAGGGCAGAGCCCAAACAATGAGCAGTTCTTC,CASSEGQSPNNEQFF,TRBV6-4,NA,TRBJ2-1,medium-sized
TGCGCCAGCAGCCTATCAGGACTTGCGGAGGAAAAACTGTTTTTT,CASSLSGLAEEKLFF,TRBV4-1,NA,TRBJ1-4,NA
TGTGCCATCAGTGAATGGGGGACTGGCAATCAGCCCCAGCATTTT,CAISEWGTGNQPQHF,TRBV10-3,NA,TRBJ1-5,NA
TGTGCCTGGACCCGGGGGACAGGGGGCTTGGAGCCCCAGCATTTT,CAWTRGTGGLEPQHF,TRBV30,TRBD1,TRBJ1-5,NA
TGTGCCAGCAGCTGGAAGGGGGCCCCCGGGGTTGAGACCCAGTACTTC,CASSWKGAPGVETQYF,TRBV2,TRBD1,TRBJ2-5,NA
TGTGCCAGCAGCGTGGGAGGGGCGGGCAATGAGCAGTTCTTC,CASSVGGAGNEQFF,TRBV9,TRBD2,TRBJ2-1,NA
TGTGCCAGCAGCCTCGGACAGTCGGCAACTAATGAAAAACTGTTTTTT,CASSLGQSATNEKLFF,TRBV7-6,NA,TRBJ1-4,few
TGCGCCAGCAGCCAAGCGACAGGGAGCAATGAGCAGTTCTTC,CASSQATGSNEQFF,TRBV4-1,TRBD1,TRBJ2-1,NA
TGCGCCAGCAGCCCCGGGACAGGGGGCGGAGAGACCCAGTACTTC,CASSPGTGGGETQYF,TRBV5-1,TRBD1,TRBJ2-5,NA
TGTGCCAGCAGTTACGCTAGCGGCAACACAGATACGCAGTATTTT,CASSYASGNTDTQYF,TRBV6-2/TRBV6-3,TRBD2,TRBJ2-3,NA
TGCAGCCCCCGAACGCCCTACGAGCAGTACTTC,CSPRTPYEQYF,TRBV20-1,NA,TRBJ2-7,NA
TGTGCCAGCAGCCAAGGGGGGGCGCAGACCGGGGAGCTGTTTTTT,CASSQGGAQTGELFF,TRBV3-1/TRBV3-2,NA,TRBJ2-2,NA
TGCGCCAGCAGCCAAGATAGGGACAGGGTCTATGGCTACACCTTC,CASSQDRDRVYGYTF,TRBV4-3,TRBD1,TRBJ1-2,NA
TGTGCCAGCAGCCGACAGGGGAACTATGGCTACACCTTC,CASSRQGNYGYTF,TRBV9,TRBD1,TRBJ1-2,NA
TGCGCCAGCAGCCAGGGCCCGGGACTCACGCAGTTCTTC,CASSQGPGLTQFF,TRBV4-3,NA,TRBJ2-1,NA
TGTGCCAGCAGCTACACAGATACGCAGTATTTT,CASSYTDTQYF,TRBV14,NA,TRBJ2-3,NA
TGTGCTAGTGGGCAACAGGGAGGGGAGACCCAGTACTTC,CASGQQGGETQYF,TRBV12-5,NA,TRBJ2-5,NA
TGCGCCAGCAGCTCCTTAGCGGGAGAATCTAACGGCGAGCAGTACTTC,CASSSLAGESNGEQYF,TRBV5-1,TRBD2,TRBJ2-7,NA
TGTGCCAGCAGCCCCATGGGACTTTCGAAGGCCCAGTACTTC,CASSPMGLSKAQYF,TRBV11-3,NA,TRBJ2-5,NA
TGTGCCAGCAGCATCCGGGGCGGGAGAGTTAACAATGAGCAGTTCTTC,CASSIRGGRVNNEQFF,TRBV7-2,TRBD2,TRBJ2-1,NA
TGTGCCAGCAGACGGACAGGGGCGACCGGGGAGCTGTTTTTT,CASRRTGATGELFF,TRBV11-3,TRBD1,TRBJ2-2,NA
TGTGCCAGCAGTCGGGACTCAGAAGAGACCCAGTACTTC,CASSRDSEETQYF,TRBV25-1,NA,TRBJ2-5,NA
TGCGCCAGCAGCCAAGAGATAGCTAACTATGGCTACACCTTC,CASSQEIANYGYTF,TRBV4-3,NA,TRBJ1-2,NA
TGTGCCAGCAGCTCGGGGAGCGGGGGGGGTACGGAGCAGTTCTTC,CASSSGSGGGTEQFF,TRBV11-2,TRBD2,TRBJ2-1,NA
TGTGCCAGCAGTCATCGGGGGAGTGGCTACACCTTC,CASSHRGSGYTF,TRBV3-1/TRBV3-2,NA,TRBJ1-2,NA
TGCGCCAGCAGCTTGATCGGACAGGGTACCACTGAAGCTTTCTTT,CASSLIGQGTTEAFF,TRBV5-1,TRBD1,TRBJ1-1,NA
TGTGCCAGCAGTGATGTACACTTGAACACTGAAGCTTTCTTT,CASSDVHLNTEAFF,TRBV6-1,NA,TRBJ1-1,NA